A single T cell receptor beta chain is shown here with its context. Original handling: Nucleated cell counts were estimated from reference gene primer amplification. The assay was immunoSEQ multiplex PCR, and TCRdb's table has in-frame clones only and misses some. Clone size and V and J calls were adopted from that table, with D and trimming inferred from the DNA. Of 250,000 to 300,000 clones in the sample, roughly 90% were seen once. Seattle patients were enrolled during active infection and followed longitudinally. This sample stems from a study of blood T cell repertoires in COVID-19. Study information: There were acute and convalescent COVID-19 samples, and they came from the United States, Italy and Spain. Sample material is recorded as cDNA or gDNA derived from T cells, B-cell-depleted T cells, or PBMCs.

This CDR3 is 14 amino acids long. Trimming took 3 bases from V and 5 from J, leaving 10 bases between them. The germline CDR1 and CDR2 sequences are MDHEN and SYDVKM. This rearrangement joins TRBV28 to TRBJ1-4; no clear D gene. This TCR was recovered from a woman in her 70s with COVID-19, enrolled during active disease. The sample was peripheral blood. In DNA form, the CDR3 reads TGTGCCAGCAGTTTCAGGCAAGTGAATGAAAAACTGTTTTTT. Amino acid sequence: CASSFRQVNEKLFF.